The 20 T cell receptor beta chains reported below all come from one sample, sequenced in a study of Graves' ophthalmopathy and Graves' hyperthyroidism. Using RNA transcripts, the TCR beta CDR3 regions were amplified. HTBI-primed first-round RT-PCR preceded second-round multiplex PCR. MiXCR, run by TCRdb on the multiplex PCR reads, gives a single entry per CDR3 protein. The sample includes 300,000 or so distinct CDR3 sequences, under 20% of them seen just once. Sample: peripheral blood. The receptors derive from an adult man with Graves' ophthalmopathy.

This clonotype was counted ten times or more. V is TRBV12-3 or TRBV12-4 and J is TRBJ1-5; no reliable D call. The CDR3 covers 16 residues. Trimming cost V 4 bases and J 0 bases, with 13 bases left between them. The CDR3 nucleotides are TGTGCCAGCAGTTCCAAGGGCGCGGATAGCAATCAGCCCCAGCATTTT. As protein: CASSSKGADSNQPQHF.

This clonotype was observed many times. This sequence joins TRBV24-1 and TRBJ2-5; D possibly corresponds to TRBD2 (7 bases). The CDR3 extends over 15 amino acids. Deletions cut 5 bases from V and 3 bases from J, with 15 bases between. Germline-derived CDR1 and CDR2 are KGHDR and SFDVKD. For the CDR3, the DNA is TGTGCCACCAGTGGCGAACGGGGGGCTGAAGAGACCCAGTACTTC. Protein product: CATSGERGAEETQYF.

This clonotype was seen many times. In nucleotides, the CDR3 is TGTGCCAGCAGCGTAGGCCCAGTACAAGAGACCCAGTACTTC. The encoded protein is CASSVGPVQETQYF. The chain carries TRBV9 and TRBJ2-5; no definite D call. CDR1 SGDLS and CDR2 YYNGEE come from the germline V gene. The CDR3 spans 14 residues. V gave up 0 bases and J gave up 2 bases, with 8 bases separating them.

This clonotype was found many times. This sequence joins TRBV20-1 and TRBJ2-7, with TRBD1 identical over 7 bases. The CDR3 runs 14 residues. V lost 3 bases, J lost 3 bases, and 8 bases stayed unmatched. Germline V gene data show CDR1 as DFQATT and CDR2 as SNEGSKA (reference sequence). Here the CDR3 DNA reads TGCAGTGCTAGTGGGGGACAGAACAACTACGAGCAGTACTTC. Amino acid sequence: CSASGGQNNYEQYF.

This clonotype was seen repeatedly, ten times or more. An end of the junction differs from the germline gene, which may be a read error. CDR3: CASSQRSGAGEQHF. The CDR3 nucleotides are TGTGCCAGCAGTCAGAGATCGGGGGCTGGCGAGCAGCACTTC. J is TRBJ2-7 and V is TRBV6-1, with D perhaps TRBD1 or TRBD2 (6 bases each). The germline V gene encodes CDR1 MNHNS and CDR2 SASEGT. The length of the CDR3 is 14 residues.

This clonotype has just a few counts. The V and J genes are TRBV18 and TRBJ1-2, with a possible D match to TRBD1 (5 bases). The V and J ends lost 5 bases and 8 bases respectively, with 18 bases between them. The V gene's germline CDR1 is KGHSH and CDR2 LQKENI. The CDR3 consists of 14 residues. Here the CDR3 DNA reads TGTGCCAGCTCAACGACGGACGGGGGATTCGGCTACACCTTC. This translates into CASSTTDGGFGYTF. Filled out from reference TRBV18 and TRBJ1-2, the complete variable domain reads NAGVMQNPRHLVRRRGQEARLRCSPMKGHSHVYWYRQLPEEGLKFMVYLQKENIIDESGMPKERFSAEFPKEGPSILRIQQVVRGDSAAYFCASSTTDGGFGYTFGSGTRLTVV.

This clonotype was recorded at least ten times. CDR3 coding DNA: TGTGCCAGCAGTACCCAGGGGGCCCAGTACTTC. Protein: CASSTQGAQYF. This sequence joins TRBV12-3 or TRBV12-4 and TRBJ2-5, with TRBD1 identical over 7 bases. After removal of 5 bases from V and 9 bases from J, the junction contained 3 bases not matched to a gene. CDR3 length: 11 amino acids.

The chain uses TRBV5-1 and TRBJ2-7; 12 bases agree with TRBD1. Germline loops: CDR1 SGHRS, CDR2 YFSETQ. CDR3 length equals 15 residues. V shed 0 bases and J 6 bases; nucleotides not matched to a gene: 4. CDR3 residues: CASSLVGTGGIEQYF. The CDR3 DNA reads as TGCGCCAGCAGCTTGGTGGGGACAGGGGGCATCGAGCAGTACTTC.

This clonotype was counted at least ten times. The chain has TRBV2 and TRBJ1-6, with D possibly being TRBD1 (6 bases). Germline CDR1 reads SNHLY; CDR2 reads FYNNEI. The CDR3 is 19 residues long. Deletions cut 7 bases from V and 3 bases from J, with 25 bases between. DNA for the CDR3: TGTGCCAGCACCAACGATCCCCCTCTCTCCAGGGGCTATAATTCACCCCTCCACTTT. Residues: CASTNDPPLSRGYNSPLHF.

The genes are TRBV19 and TRBJ2-5, with a possible D match to TRBD2 (5 bases). The CDR3 covers 14 residues. Trimming stripped 7 bases from V and 4 bases from J, with 16 bases between. Germline CDR1 and CDR2: LNHDA and SQIVND (reference sequence). CDR3 sequence reads: CASKMDGRGETQYF. The CDR3 DNA sequence: TGTGCCAGTAAGATGGATGGGAGAGGAGAGACCCAGTACTTC.

This clonotype was counted ten times or more. CDR3 nucleotides: TGTGCCAGCAGTTTATTGGGGGAGGGCGAGCAGTACTTC. It codes for CASSLLGEGEQYF. The chain uses TRBV28 and TRBJ2-7, with TRBD2 matching 7 bases. V gave up 1 base and J gave up 6 bases; unmatched junction bases: 3. CDR3 length: 13 amino acids. Looked up from germline, CDR1 is MDHEN and CDR2 is SYDVKM.

In this sample, this clonotype turned up many times. This rearrangement joins TRBV2 to TRBJ1-1, with 7 bases that match TRBD1. This CDR3 contains 14 residues. In germline, CDR1 is SNHLY, CDR2 FYNNEI. J gave up 7 bases and V 0 bases, and 5 bases lay outside the gene matches. This CDR3 reads CASSEAADRDEAFF. CDR3 DNA sequence: TGTGCCAGCAGTGAAGCGGCCGACAGGGATGAAGCTTTCTTT.

This clonotype has a count of ten or more. For the CDR3, the DNA is TGCAGTGCTAGGGCATCCTCCTACGAGCAGTACTTC. Translating it yields CSARASSYEQYF. The chain has TRBV20-1 and TRBJ2-7; D gene uncertain. Germline CDR1 DFQATT, CDR2 SNEGSKA (reference sequence). V lost 3 bases, J lost 0 bases, and 6 bases lay in between. This CDR3 contains 12 residues.

This clonotype showed up many times. A much larger clone is a single base away; this may be a read error. The V and J genes are TRBV6-5 and TRBJ2-7; perhaps D is TRBD1 or TRBD2 (5 bases each). The CDR3 runs to 17 residues. The germline CDR1 and CDR2 sequences are MNHEY and SVGAGI. CDR3 nucleotide sequence: TGTGCCAACAGTTACTCTTCTTCCAGGTCGGGGCTTTACGAGCAGTACTTC. Its protein product is CANSYSSSRSGLYEQYF.

This clonotype was observed at least ten times. This chain connects TRBV20-1 to TRBJ2-4; perhaps TRBD1 as D (8 bases). The length of the CDR3 is 13 residues. Germline-derived CDR1 and CDR2 are DFQATT and SNEGSKA (reference sequence). The germline V and J ends were trimmed by 7 bases and 8 bases, with 18 bases remaining between them. In DNA form, the CDR3 reads TGCAGTGTCAGGGTACAGGGGGGGGACATTCAGTACTTC. It codes for CSVRVQGGDIQYF.

This clonotype was counted many times. A much more abundant neighbour one base away suggests this may be a read error. The J gene is TRBJ2-5, the V gene TRBV6-5; 7 bases fit TRBD1. The CDR3 consists of 15 residues. The V segment lost 0 bases and the J segment 4 bases; nucleotides outside the gene matches: 5. The germline CDR1 and CDR2 sequences are MNHEY and SVGAGI. CDR3 loop: CASSYSNSGGETQYF. In DNA form, the CDR3 reads TGTGCCAGCAGTTACTCGAATTCAGGGGGAGAGACCCAGTACTTC.

The V and J genes are TRBV20-1 and TRBJ1-2; 9 bases are shared with TRBD1. This CDR3 comprises 15 residues. The V segment lost 0 bases and the J segment 4 bases; nucleotides outside the gene matches: 6. Per the germline V gene, CDR1 is DFQATT and CDR2 is SNEGSKA (reference sequence). The CDR3 spells CSARDRGQGVYGYTF. CDR3 bases: TGCAGTGCTAGAGATCGGGGACAGGGAGTCTATGGCTACACCTTC.

This clonotype was found many times. The chain carries TRBV20-1 and TRBJ2-7; 11 bases agree with TRBD1. This CDR3 comprises 13 residues. V dropped 3 bases and J dropped 6; count of bases not matched to a gene: 4. CDR1 and CDR2 (germline): DFQATT, SNEGSKA (reference sequence). CDR3 protein: CSASRGTGGEQYF. For the CDR3, the DNA is TGCAGTGCTAGCCGCGGGACAGGGGGCGAGCAGTACTTC.

At least ten counts were recorded for this clonotype. The gene calls are TRBV30 and TRBJ1-6; D is unclear. V was clipped by 0 bases and J by 8 bases, with 11 bases between them. CDR1 GTSNPN and CDR2 SVGIG come from the germline V gene (reference sequence). The CDR3 sequence is 14 residues long. CDR3 sequence: CAWSVPAPYSPLHF. As DNA, the CDR3 is TGTGCCTGGAGTGTCCCGGCCCCATATTCACCCCTCCACTTT.

This clonotype was seen ten or more times. The chain links TRBV28 to TRBJ1-2; TRBD1 agrees at 8 bases. Germline V gene data show CDR1 as MDHEN and CDR2 as SYDVKM. CDR3 length: 12 residues. Trimming removed 8 bases from V and 8 bases from J; junction bases left unmatched: 7. The CDR3 sequence is CASVDRAIGYTF. DNA for the CDR3: TGTGCCAGCGTGGACAGGGCGATCGGCTACACCTTC.